This is a list of T cell receptor beta chains from one sample in a study of technical replicates of blood from a few donors. The method was immunoSEQ multiplex PCR; TCRdb's version includes in-frame clones alone and lacks a portion of them. The sample includes 10,000 to 15,000 clones, roughly 95% seen only once; the top ten take 6.3%. The sample comprised PBMCs. All receptors derive from a human donor in good health. Each CDR3 is given with its conserved first and last residue. A D gene is named only where the DNA matches it firmly. The size entry is marked missing in some rows and otherwise reads once, few, many or a size class.

abundance: .; j_gene: TRBJ1-1; d_gene: .; v_gene: TRBV5-1; CDR3aa: CASSLVQGDTEAFF; CDR3nt: TGCGCCAGCAGCTTGGTACAGGGCGACACTGAAGCTTTCTTT
abundance: .; j_gene: TRBJ2-7; d_gene: TRBD2; v_gene: TRBV10-3; CDR3aa: CAISSTSELTYEQYF; CDR3nt: TGTGCCATCAGTTCAACTAGCGAATTAACCTACGAGCAGTACTTC
abundance: .; j_gene: TRBJ1-1; d_gene: .; v_gene: TRBV29-1; CDR3aa: CSVERGMNTEAFF; CDR3nt: TGCAGCGTTGAAAGGGGCATGAACACTGAAGCTTTCTTT
abundance: once; j_gene: TRBJ2-2; d_gene: .; v_gene: TRBV30; CDR3aa: CAWSPPYAGELFF; CDR3nt: TGTGCCTGGAGTCCTCCCTATGCCGGGGAGCTGTTTTTT
abundance: .; j_gene: TRBJ2-1; d_gene: TRBD2; v_gene: TRBV10-3; CDR3aa: CAIRDSGGDNEQFF; CDR3nt: TGTGCCATCAGAGATAGCGGGGGAGACAATGAGCAGTTCTTC
abundance: .; j_gene: TRBJ2-5; d_gene: TRBD2; v_gene: TRBV4-2; CDR3aa: CASSQQASGMEAQYF; CDR3nt: TGTGCCAGCAGCCAACAGGCTAGCGGGATGGAGGCCCAGTACTTC
abundance: .; j_gene: TRBJ1-1; d_gene: TRBD1; v_gene: TRBV7-9; CDR3aa: CASSPLYTGELNTEAFF; CDR3nt: TGTGCCAGCAGCCCGCTCTATACAGGGGAACTGAACACTGAAGCTTTCTTT
abundance: .; j_gene: TRBJ1-5; d_gene: .; v_gene: TRBV19; CDR3aa: CASSMWGGNQPQHF; CDR3nt: TGTGCCAGTAGTATGTGGGGGGGCAATCAGCCCCAGCATTTT
abundance: .; j_gene: TRBJ2-7; d_gene: TRBD2; v_gene: TRBV9; CDR3aa: CASSVSGGSYEQYF; CDR3nt: TGTGCCAGCAGCGTTAGCGGGGGCTCCTACGAGCAGTACTTC
abundance: .; j_gene: TRBJ2-1; d_gene: TRBD2; v_gene: TRBV9; CDR3aa: CASSDLGSGTYNEQFF; CDR3nt: TGTGCCAGCAGCGACCTGGGTAGCGGGACTTACAATGAGCAGTTCTTC
abundance: .; j_gene: TRBJ2-2; d_gene: TRBD1; v_gene: TRBV25-1; CDR3aa: CASSELGTAPGGELFF; CDR3nt: TGTGCCAGCAGTGAATTAGGGACAGCCCCGGGAGGGGAGCTGTTTTTT
abundance: .; j_gene: TRBJ1-1; d_gene: TRBD1; v_gene: TRBV2; CDR3aa: CASNLGQGGTEAFF; CDR3nt: TGTGCCAGCAATCTAGGACAGGGCGGCACTGAAGCTTTCTTT
abundance: .; j_gene: TRBJ2-1; d_gene: .; v_gene: TRBV18; CDR3aa: CASSPYPGDNEQFF; CDR3nt: TGTGCCAGCTCACCCTACCCTGGTGACAATGAGCAGTTCTTC
abundance: .; j_gene: TRBJ2-7; d_gene: TRBD1; v_gene: TRBV7-9; CDR3aa: CASSLDRGSYEQYF; CDR3nt: TGTGCCAGCAGCTTAGACAGGGGATCCTACGAGCAGTACTTC
abundance: .; j_gene: TRBJ2-7; d_gene: TRBD2; v_gene: TRBV10-1; CDR3aa: CASSERTSGYEQYF; CDR3nt: TGCGCCAGCAGTGAGAGGACTAGCGGCTACGAGCAGTACTTC
abundance: .; j_gene: TRBJ1-1; d_gene: TRBD1; v_gene: TRBV28; CDR3aa: CANSQGGHTEAFF; CDR3nt: TGTGCCAATTCACAGGGGGGACACACTGAAGCTTTCTTT